The 6 T cell receptor beta chains presented below share a single source sample, sequenced in a study of CD8+CD57+ T cells in acquired aplastic anemia. All sequencing subjects had displayed CD8+CD57+ cell expansion on flow cytometry. Genomic DNA constituted the template upon which TCR beta VDJ and CDR3 profiling was performed. In TCRdb, the reads were re-called with MiXCR into one record per CDR3 protein. This table holds 150,000 to 200,000 distinct CDR3 sequences, around half found once. The sequenced sample was sorted CD4+, CD8+, or CD8+CD57+ T cells (not recorded which) from PBMCs. Receptor source: a human donor with aplastic anemia.

This clonotype was recorded at least ten times. The V and J genes are TRBV11-2 and TRBJ1-3; tentatively, D is TRBD1 (5 bases). Trimming removed 2 bases from V and 0 bases from J, with 14 bases in between. CDR1 and CDR2 (germline): SGHAT, FQNNGV. The length of the CDR3 is 17 residues. CDR3 coding DNA: TGTGCCAGCAGCTTAATCTCCAGGACACACTCTGGAAACACCATATATTTT. Amino acid sequence: CASSLISRTHSGNTIYF.

This clonotype was seen at least ten times. The chain employs TRBV19 and TRBJ2-3; D is unresolved. CDR3 length: 12 residues. V was clipped by 3 bases and J by 4 bases, with 5 bases between them. Per the germline V gene, CDR1 is LNHDA and CDR2 is SQIVND (reference sequence). The CDR3 DNA follows: TGTGCCAGTAGTATCTCGGCAGATACGCAGTATTTT. This codes for CASSISADTQYF.

This clonotype was observed a handful of times. The V call is TRBV24-1, the J call TRBJ1-5, with TRBD1 matching 7 bases. V was clipped by 5 bases and J by 5 bases; unmatched bases: 2. The CDR3 spans 13 residues. Germline V gene data show CDR1 as KGHDR and CDR2 as SFDVKD. The CDR3 sequence: CATSGQGDQPQHF. In nucleotides, the CDR3 is TGTGCCACCAGTGGTCAGGGGGATCAGCCCCAGCATTTT.

The CDR3 DNA reads TGTGCCAGCAGTGAATTCCGGGGCGAAGCTTTCTTT. The encoded protein is CASSEFRGEAFF. The V gene is TRBV2, the J gene TRBJ1-1; D perhaps matches TRBD1 (5 bases). CDR1 is SNHLY, CDR2 FYNNEI, per germline. The CDR3 consists of 12 residues. V lost 2 bases and J 8 bases, leaving 9 bases between the germline ends. Based on the CDR3 plus reference TRBV2 and TRBJ1-1, the full variable domain is EPEVTQTPSHQVTQMGQEVILRCVPISNHLYFYWYRQILGQKVEFLVSFYNNEISEKSEIFDDQFSVERPDGSNFTLKIRSTKLEDSAMYFCASSEFRGEAFFGQGTRLTVV.

The chain is built from TRBV7-3 and TRBJ2-7; possibly TRBD1 for D (5 bases). The CDR3 sequence is 13 residues long. CDR1 and CDR2 from the germline V gene are SGHTA and FQGTGA. V was cut by 4 bases and J by 6 bases, with 13 bases left in between. Written as DNA, the CDR3 is TGTGCCAGCAGCTCAATGCAGGGCTCCGAGCAGTACTTC. As protein: CASSSMQGSEQYF.

This clonotype has a count of ten or more. The V call is TRBV12-3 or TRBV12-4, the J call TRBJ2-2, with 7 bases that match TRBD2. The CDR3 sequence is 14 residues long. V shed 6 bases, J shed 3 bases, and the junction held 4 bases outside the gene matches. In DNA, the CDR3 is TGTGCCAGCAGGGCGGGAGAATACACCGGGGAGCTGTTTTTT. It translates to CASRAGEYTGELFF.